Listed below are T cell receptor beta chains from one sample, sequenced in a study of response to subunit inactivated influenza vaccine. Each CDR3 protein gets one entry after TCRdb re-called the RT-PCR reads with MiXCR. The sample yields approximately 480,000 distinct CDR3 sequences, about a tenth seen once. This sample comprised PBMCs from blood, obtained roughly 46 days after vaccination. The source of these receptors is a man aged 50 to 60 who received an inactivated influenza vaccine. CDR3s include the opening cysteine and the closing phenylalanine or tryptophan. Each record gives: J gene, D gene, V gene, clone size, CDR3 protein, CDR3 DNA. A D gene is named only where the DNA matches it firmly. The size entry is marked missing in some rows and otherwise reads once, few, many or a size class.

J: TRBJ2-1
D: NA
V: TRBV10-3
size: many
CDR3: CAISRQGYHNEQFF
DNA: TGTGCCATCTCGAGGCAGGGGTATCACAATGAGCAGTTCTTC

J: TRBJ2-3
D: TRBD1
V: TRBV10-3
size: few
CDR3: CAISQGTGSSTDTQYF
DNA: TGTGCCATCAGCCAGGGGACAGGGTCCTCCACAGATACGCAGTATTTT

J: TRBJ2-7
D: TRBD2
V: TRBV4-2
size: few
CDR3: CASSQEGTSAYEQYF
DNA: TGTGCCAGCAGCCAAGAGGGGACTAGCGCATACGAGCAGTACTTC

J: TRBJ2-1
D: NA
V: TRBV5-1
size: NA
CDR3: CASSFHASEGPNEQFF
DNA: TGCGCCAGCAGCTTCCATGCATCGGAGGGTCCCAATGAGCAGTTCTTC

J: TRBJ1-2
D: NA
V: TRBV6-2/TRBV6-3
size: few
CDR3: CASSTPLYGLYGYTF
DNA: TGTGCCAGCAGTACGCCCCTGTATGGGCTCTATGGCTACACCTTC

J: TRBJ1-2
D: NA
V: TRBV5-1
size: many
CDR3: CASSLVAGPSYGYTF
DNA: TGCGCCAGCAGCTTGGTAGCGGGGCCTAGCTATGGCTACACCTTC

J: TRBJ1-2
D: NA
V: TRBV25-1
size: few
CDR3: CATSGREREGYTF
DNA: TGTGCCACCAGTGGGAGAGAGAGGGAAGGCTACACCTTC

J: TRBJ2-1
D: TRBD1
V: TRBV29-1
size: NA
CDR3: CSERQGNYEQFF
DNA: TGCAGCGAAAGACAGGGTAACTATGAGCAGTTCTTC

J: TRBJ2-1
D: TRBD1
V: TRBV19
size: few
CDR3: CASSIWGQGRNEQFF
DNA: TGTGCCAGTAGTATATGGGGACAGGGAAGAAATGAGCAGTTCTTC

J: TRBJ1-2
D: NA
V: TRBV5-5
size: few
CDR3: CASSGTFNYGYTF
DNA: TGTGCCAGCAGCGGGACATTCAACTATGGCTACACCTTC

J: TRBJ2-7
D: TRBD2
V: TRBV6-1
size: NA
CDR3: CASSQSGTVTYEQYF
DNA: TGTGCCAGCAGTCAGAGCGGGACTGTAACCTACGAGCAGTACTTC

J: TRBJ2-1
D: TRBD1
V: TRBV7-2
size: many
CDR3: CASSYRTGWVNEQFF
DNA: TGTGCCAGCAGCTATAGGACAGGGTGGGTCAATGAGCAGTTCTTC

J: TRBJ1-1
D: NA
V: TRBV4-2
size: NA
CDR3: CASSLKSTNTEAFF
DNA: TGTGCCAGCAGCCTCAAGTCGACGAACACTGAAGCTTTCTTT

J: TRBJ2-1
D: NA
V: TRBV18
size: few
CDR3: CASSPQTSAREQFF
DNA: TGTGCCAGCTCACCCCAGACTAGTGCAAGGGAGCAGTTCTTC

J: TRBJ2-3
D: TRBD2
V: TRBV12-3/TRBV12-4
size: NA
CDR3: CASSLGTSGVDTQYF
DNA: TGTGCCAGCAGTTTAGGAACTAGCGGGGTGGATACGCAGTATTTT

J: TRBJ2-1
D: TRBD2
V: TRBV7-2
size: NA
CDR3: CASRGLADNEQFF
DNA: TGTGCCAGCCGGGGACTAGCGGACAATGAGCAGTTCTTC

J: TRBJ2-5
D: NA
V: TRBV7-9
size: NA
CDR3: CASSKGFSETQYF
DNA: TGTGCCAGCAGCAAAGGGTTTTCGGAGACCCAGTACTTC

J: TRBJ2-3
D: TRBD2
V: TRBV24-1
size: NA
CDR3: CATSDSWGSGMDTQYF
DNA: TGTGCCACCAGTGACTCCTGGGGTAGCGGGATGGATACGCAGTATTTT

J: TRBJ2-7
D: NA
V: TRBV6-1
size: many
CDR3: CASRNSLAYEQYF
DNA: TGTGCCAGCAGGAACAGTTTAGCCTACGAGCAGTACTTC

J: TRBJ2-1
D: NA
V: TRBV27
size: many
CDR3: CASSTRDPLGYNEQFF
DNA: TGTGCCAGCAGTACTCGGGACCCCTTGGGATACAATGAGCAGTTCTTC

J: TRBJ2-3
D: NA
V: TRBV4-1
size: few
CDR3: CASSQGGGQDTQYF
DNA: TGCGCCAGCAGCCAAGGGGGGGGGCAAGATACGCAGTATTTT

J: TRBJ2-3
D: NA
V: TRBV10-1
size: few
CDR3: CASSESAGQTDTQYF
DNA: TGCGCCAGCAGTGAGTCGGCCGGTCAAACAGATACGCAGTATTTT

J: TRBJ2-5
D: NA
V: TRBV5-1
size: many
CDR3: CASSTGTDVMETQYF
DNA: TGCGCCAGCAGCACCGGGACGGATGTTATGGAGACCCAGTACTTC

J: TRBJ2-3
D: NA
V: TRBV5-1
size: many
CDR3: CASSSDRIGTDTQYF
DNA: TGCGCCAGCAGCTCAGACAGAATTGGCACAGATACGCAGTATTTT

J: TRBJ2-7
D: NA
V: TRBV20-1
size: NA
CDR3: CSARDQEGRRPYEQYF
DNA: TGCAGTGCTAGAGATCAGGAGGGACGGAGGCCCTACGAGCAGTACTTC

J: TRBJ2-5
D: TRBD2
V: TRBV20-1
size: few
CDR3: CSARDLRLAGRVGAQYF
DNA: TGCAGTGCTAGAGATCTAAGACTAGCGGGACGGGTAGGGGCCCAGTACTTC

J: TRBJ1-1
D: NA
V: TRBV4-2
size: NA
CDR3: CASSRPGTNTEAFF
DNA: TGTGCCAGCAGCCGGCCGGGAACGAACACTGAAGCTTTCTTT

J: TRBJ2-2
D: NA
V: TRBV29-1
size: many
CDR3: CSVARAGELFF
DNA: TGCAGCGTTGCGAGGGCCGGGGAGCTGTTTTTT

J: TRBJ2-1
D: TRBD2
V: TRBV27
size: NA
CDR3: CASRLSLRGRGNEQFF
DNA: TGTGCCAGCAGACTATCCCTTCGCGGGAGGGGGAATGAGCAGTTCTTC

J: TRBJ1-1
D: TRBD1
V: TRBV19
size: few
CDR3: CASSIGQGEAFF
DNA: TGTGCCAGTAGTATTGGACAGGGTGAAGCTTTCTTT

J: TRBJ2-5
D: TRBD2
V: TRBV5-1
size: NA
CDR3: CASSEGTSGSETQYF
DNA: TGCGCCAGCAGCGAGGGGACTAGCGGGAGTGAGACCCAGTACTTC

J: TRBJ2-4
D: NA
V: TRBV12-3/TRBV12-4
size: many
CDR3: CASSPSVEKNIQYF
DNA: TGTGCCAGCAGTCCTTCAGTTGAAAAAAACATTCAGTACTTC

J: TRBJ2-2
D: NA
V: TRBV6-5
size: NA
CDR3: CASSFEGRSNTGELFF
DNA: TGTGCCAGCAGTTTCGAAGGCAGGTCGAACACCGGGGAGCTGTTTTTT

J: TRBJ2-3
D: TRBD2
V: TRBV5-4
size: NA
CDR3: CASSLKLAEHTDTQYF
DNA: TGTGCCAGCAGCTTGAAACTAGCGGAACACACAGATACGCAGTATTTT

J: TRBJ2-7
D: NA
V: TRBV2
size: many
CDR3: CASSERILSYEQYF
DNA: TGTGCCAGCAGTGAGAGAATACTTTCCTACGAGCAGTACTTC

J: TRBJ2-6
D: NA
V: TRBV7-9
size: few
CDR3: CASSRSRGNSGANVLTF
DNA: TGTGCCAGCAGCAGATCCCGTGGCAACTCTGGGGCCAACGTCCTGACTTTC

J: TRBJ2-5
D: TRBD2
V: TRBV20-1
size: few
CDR3: CSAPPTSGGNSRETQYF
DNA: TGCAGTGCTCCACCGACTAGCGGGGGGAACTCCCGAGAGACCCAGTACTTC

J: TRBJ2-1
D: TRBD1
V: TRBV7-9
size: few
CDR3: CASSSRQGGTNEQFF
DNA: TGTGCCAGCAGCTCCCGACAGGGTGGGACCAATGAGCAGTTCTTC

J: TRBJ1-5
D: NA
V: TRBV6-5
size: many
CDR3: CASSYSLGGGNQPQHF
DNA: TGTGCCAGCAGTTACTCTTTAGGAGGGGGCAATCAGCCCCAGCATTTT

J: TRBJ2-3
D: NA
V: TRBV4-1
size: NA
CDR3: CASSQVGRDRVTDTQYF
DNA: TGCGCCAGCAGCCAAGTCGGGAGGGACAGGGTAACAGATACGCAGTATTTT

J: TRBJ2-2
D: TRBD1
V: TRBV20-1
size: NA
CDR3: CCARDPNRGPTGELFF
DNA: TGCTGTGCTAGAGATCCGAACAGGGGCCCCACCGGGGAGCTGTTTTTT

J: TRBJ2-5
D: TRBD1
V: TRBV5-1
size: many
CDR3: CASGQQGLETQYF
DNA: TGCGCCAGCGGCCAACAGGGGTTAGAGACCCAGTACTTC

J: TRBJ2-1
D: TRBD2
V: TRBV11-2
size: NA
CDR3: CASSLLAGVGSYNEQFF
DNA: TGTGCCAGCAGCTTACTAGCGGGAGTGGGGTCCTACAATGAGCAGTTCTTC

J: TRBJ1-5
D: NA
V: TRBV12-3/TRBV12-4
size: many
CDR3: CASKRQGNQPQHF
DNA: TGTGCCAGCAAGAGACAGGGCAATCAGCCCCAGCATTTT

J: TRBJ1-1
D: TRBD1
V: TRBV29-1
size: few
CDR3: CSVQYLTGTGFEAFF
DNA: TGCAGCGTTCAATACCTTACCGGGACAGGGTTTGAAGCTTTCTTT

J: TRBJ2-5
D: TRBD2
V: TRBV20-1
size: NA
CDR3: CSARYGGGNTAQYF
DNA: TGCAGTGCTAGATACGGCGGGGGTAATACCGCCCAGTACTTC

J: TRBJ1-6
D: TRBD1
V: TRBV6-1
size: few
CDR3: CASLPGRGANSPLHF
DNA: TGTGCCAGCCTCCCCGGCAGGGGGGCCAATTCACCCCTCCACTTT

J: TRBJ1-5
D: NA
V: TRBV6-1
size: few
CDR3: CASSRPFWGSDQPQHF
DNA: TGTGCCAGCAGTCGACCGTTTTGGGGTTCGGATCAGCCCCAGCATTTT

J: TRBJ2-1
D: NA
V: TRBV12-3/TRBV12-4
size: NA
CDR3: CASSFPGRFSSYNEQFF
DNA: TGTGCCAGCAGTTTCCCTGGTAGATTCAGCTCCTACAATGAGCAGTTCTTC

J: TRBJ2-7
D: NA
V: TRBV21-1
size: few
CDR3: CASSKGIVGSSGSSYEQYF
DNA: TGTGCCAGCAGCAAAGGGATAGTCGGCTCCTCAGGGAGCTCCTACGAGCAGTACTTC

J: TRBJ2-7
D: TRBD1
V: TRBV6-2/TRBV6-3
size: many
CDR3: CASSYRGPGQTYEQYF
DNA: TGTGCCAGCAGTTACAGGGGACCGGGACAGACCTACGAGCAGTACTTC

J: TRBJ2-2
D: NA
V: TRBV6-5
size: many
CDR3: CASSYGTGPGELFF
DNA: TGTGCCAGCAGTTACGGCACAGGGCCCGGGGAGCTGTTTTTT

J: TRBJ2-5
D: NA
V: TRBV20-1
size: few
CDR3: CSAYRDLDGLSETQYF
DNA: TGCAGTGCTTACCGGGACCTAGACGGGCTGTCAGAGACCCAGTACTTC

J: TRBJ2-2
D: TRBD2
V: TRBV7-8
size: few
CDR3: CASSLARIAGPNTGELFF
DNA: TGTGCCAGCAGCTTAGCGAGGATAGCGGGGCCGAACACCGGGGAGCTGTTTTTT